This TCR beta chain was captured in a study of T cell responses to AZD1222 COVID-19 vaccine. CDR1 is MDHEN and CDR2 is SYDVKM in the germline V gene. V dropped 7 bases and J dropped 6 bases, with 16 bases sitting between them. The CDR3 length is 14 residues. Produced via immunoSEQ multiplex PCR; TCRdb's table is partial and in-frame only. The table lists 44,000 or so clones, 80% of them singletons. Comments on this clone: Its antigen is unidentified.

General study results and limits: Reports indicate that nearly half of spike-specific TCRs are directed at unmutated variant regions. White British ancestry dominated among donors, who included more females, and clonal diversity was possibly underestimated. Along spike, vaccine-associated CD4 TCRs were found throughout, with dominance at 160-218 and 743-854. When two AZD1222 doses had been given, Spike-specific TCR breadth and depth rose.

This TCR was recovered from an adult who received the MenACWY meningococcal vaccine as a control. The input for sequencing was peripheral blood, taken 28 days after the second dose of the MenACWY control vaccine. This chain connects TRBV28 to TRBJ1-5, with a tentative D call TRBD1 (6 bases). CDR3 coding DNA: TGTGCCAGCACCGGAGGGGGTCACGGTCAGCCCCAGCATTTT. This encodes CASTGGGHGQPQHF. The complete variable domain, with remaining parts taken from reference TRBV28 and TRBJ1-5, reads DVKVTQSSRYLVKRTGEKVFLECVQDMDHENMFWYRQDPGLGLRLIYFSYDVKMKEKGDIPEGYSVSREKKERFSLILESASTNQTSMYLCASTGGGHGQPQHFGDGTRLSIL.